This entry features one T cell receptor (beta chain) sequence. These data are taken from a study of OX40 agonist ivuxolimab in advanced cancers. Only in-frame clones appear in the TCRdb table, and some are missing; sequencing was by immunoSEQ multiplex PCR. The table has under 85,000 clones, just under 80% seen once. Blood draws occurred at baseline, cycle 4 day 1, and cycle 7 day 1. Looked up from germline, CDR1 is GTSNPN and CDR2 is SVGIG (reference sequence). The CDR3 totals 17 residues. J was trimmed by 6 bases and V by 0 bases; bases with no gene match: 14. The source material was CD4+ or CD8+ T cells sorted from blood, sampled in a trial of the OX40 agonist ivuxolimab. V gene TRBV30 combines with J gene TRBJ2-3, with TRBD2 matching 8 bases. This TCR was recovered from an adult with an advanced solid tumor such as melanoma, head and neck, liver or kidney cancer. Written as DNA, the CDR3 is TGTGCCTGGAGTGTCCCCCGAAGCGGGAGTAGGGGGGATACGCAGTATTTT. Translated, it gives CAWSVPRSGSRGDTQYF.